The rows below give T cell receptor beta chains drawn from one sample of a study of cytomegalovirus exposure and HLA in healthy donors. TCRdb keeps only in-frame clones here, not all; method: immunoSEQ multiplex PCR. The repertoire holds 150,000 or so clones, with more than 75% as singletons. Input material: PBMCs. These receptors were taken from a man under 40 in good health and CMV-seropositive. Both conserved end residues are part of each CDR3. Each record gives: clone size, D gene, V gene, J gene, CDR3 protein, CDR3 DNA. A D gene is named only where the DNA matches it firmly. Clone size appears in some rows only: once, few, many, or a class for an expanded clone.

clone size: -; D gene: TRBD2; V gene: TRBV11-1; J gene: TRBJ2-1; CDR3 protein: CASSLGAGLVYNEQFF; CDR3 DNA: TGTGCCAGCAGCTTGGGCGCGGGACTAGTTTACAATGAGCAGTTCTTC
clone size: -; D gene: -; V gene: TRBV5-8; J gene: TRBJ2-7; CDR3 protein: CASSLILVHEQYF; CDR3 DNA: TGTGCCAGCAGCTTGATCCTAGTACACGAGCAGTACTTC
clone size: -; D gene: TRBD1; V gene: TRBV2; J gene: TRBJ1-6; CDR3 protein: CASSESRTGVSPLHF; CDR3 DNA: TGTGCCAGCAGTGAATCCCGGACAGGGGTGTCACCCCTCCACTTT
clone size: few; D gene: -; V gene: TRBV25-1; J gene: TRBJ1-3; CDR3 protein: CASSEQGNTIYF; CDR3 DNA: TGTGCCAGCAGTGAACAGGGAAACACCATATATTTT
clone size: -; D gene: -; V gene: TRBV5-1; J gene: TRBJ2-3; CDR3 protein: CASSSGHTGGTDTQYF; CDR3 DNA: TGCGCCAGCAGCTCGGGACACACCGGCGGCACAGATACGCAGTATTTT
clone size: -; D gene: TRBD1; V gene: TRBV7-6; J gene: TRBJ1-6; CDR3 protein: CASSSHHRDRGNSPLHF; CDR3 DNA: TGTGCCAGCAGCTCACACCATCGGGACAGGGGTAATTCACCCCTCCACTTT
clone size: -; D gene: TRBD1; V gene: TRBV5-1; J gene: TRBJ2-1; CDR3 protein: CASSPNRGEQFF; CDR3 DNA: TGCGCCAGCAGCCCCAACAGGGGGGAGCAGTTCTTC
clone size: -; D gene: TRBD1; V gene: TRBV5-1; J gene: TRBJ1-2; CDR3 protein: CASSLVDRGRGGYGYTF; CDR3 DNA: TGCGCCAGCAGCTTGGTGGACAGGGGGCGCGGGGGCTATGGCTACACCTTC
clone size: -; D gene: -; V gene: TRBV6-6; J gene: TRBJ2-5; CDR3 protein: CASSSGFQETQYF; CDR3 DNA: TGTGCCAGCAGTTCCGGTTTTCAAGAGACCCAGTACTTC
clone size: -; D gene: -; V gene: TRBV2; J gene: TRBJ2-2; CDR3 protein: CASRSGRANTGELFF; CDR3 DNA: TGTGCCAGCCGATCGGGCAGGGCGAACACCGGGGAGCTGTTTTTT
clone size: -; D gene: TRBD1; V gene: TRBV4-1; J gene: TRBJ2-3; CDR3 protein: CAPTGGADTQYF; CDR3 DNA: TGCGCTCCAACAGGGGGAGCAGATACGCAGTATTTT
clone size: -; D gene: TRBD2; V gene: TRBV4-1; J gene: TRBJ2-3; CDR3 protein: CASSRASGGRTDTQYF; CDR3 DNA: TGCGCCAGCAGCCGAGCTAGCGGGGGGCGCACAGATACGCAGTATTTT
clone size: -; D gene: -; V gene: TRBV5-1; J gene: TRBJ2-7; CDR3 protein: CASSLAGGSYEQYF; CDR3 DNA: TGCGCCAGCAGCTTGGCCGGGGGCTCCTACGAGCAGTACTTC
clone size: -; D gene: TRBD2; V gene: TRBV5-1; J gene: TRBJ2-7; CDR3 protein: CASSPRGGSYEQYF; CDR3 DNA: TGCGCCAGCAGCCCCCGCGGGGGCTCCTACGAGCAGTACTTC
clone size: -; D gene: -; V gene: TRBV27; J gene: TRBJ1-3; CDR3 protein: CASSFGGPGNTIYF; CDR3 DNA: TGTGCCAGCAGTTTCGGGGGTCCTGGAAACACCATATATTTT
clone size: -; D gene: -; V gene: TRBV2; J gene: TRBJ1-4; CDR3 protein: CASSEALGGDEKLFF; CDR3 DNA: TGTGCCAGCAGTGAAGCGCTTGGAGGGGATGAAAAACTGTTTTTT
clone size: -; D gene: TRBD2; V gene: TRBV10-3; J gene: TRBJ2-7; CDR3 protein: CAISEGLAGDYEQYF; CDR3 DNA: TGTGCCATCAGTGAGGGACTAGCGGGAGACTACGAGCAGTACTTC
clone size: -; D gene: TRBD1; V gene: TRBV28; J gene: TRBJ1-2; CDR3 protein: CASSLVPGTGGRGYTF; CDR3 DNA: TGTGCCAGCAGTTTAGTCCCTGGGACAGGGGGCAGGGGCTACACCTTC
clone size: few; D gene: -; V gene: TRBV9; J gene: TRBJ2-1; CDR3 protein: CASCGGGGQCNEQFF; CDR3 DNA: TGTGCCAGCTGCGGTGGGGGGGGGCAGTGCAATGAGCAGTTCTTC
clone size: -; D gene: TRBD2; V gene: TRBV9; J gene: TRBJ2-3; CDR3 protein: CASSPPSGESTDTQYF; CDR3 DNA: TGTGCCAGCAGCCCGCCTAGCGGGGAGAGCACAGATACGCAGTATTTT
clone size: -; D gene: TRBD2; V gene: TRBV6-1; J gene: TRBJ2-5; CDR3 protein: CASSEGVAGGQETQYF; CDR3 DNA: TGTGCCAGCAGTGAAGGGGTAGCGGGGGGCCAAGAGACCCAGTACTTC
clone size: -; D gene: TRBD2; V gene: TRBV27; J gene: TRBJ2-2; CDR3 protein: CASSLISGSTGELFF; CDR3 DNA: TGTGCCAGCAGTTTAATTAGCGGGAGCACCGGGGAGCTGTTTTTT
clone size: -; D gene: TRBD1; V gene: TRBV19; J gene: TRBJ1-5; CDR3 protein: CASSIRSLQGIPQHF; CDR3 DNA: TGTGCCAGTAGTATTAGGTCCCTACAGGGGATTCCCCAGCATTTT
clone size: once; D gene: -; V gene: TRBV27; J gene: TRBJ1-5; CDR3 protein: CASSLEGYSNQPQHF; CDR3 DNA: TGTGCCAGCAGCCTGGAGGGGTATAGCAATCAGCCCCAGCATTTT
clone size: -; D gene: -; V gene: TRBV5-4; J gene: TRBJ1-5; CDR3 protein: CASSLDSQPQHF; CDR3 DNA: TGTGCCAGCAGCTTGGATAGTCAGCCCCAGCATTTT
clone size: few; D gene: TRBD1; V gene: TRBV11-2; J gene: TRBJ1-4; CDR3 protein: CASSLDRGNEKLFF; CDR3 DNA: TGTGCCAGCAGTCTCGACAGGGGGAATGAAAAACTGTTTTTT
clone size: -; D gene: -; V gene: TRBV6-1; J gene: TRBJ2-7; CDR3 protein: CASSTPDLGGYEQYF; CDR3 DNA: TGTGCCAGCAGTACACCAGACTTAGGGGGCTACGAGCAGTACTTC
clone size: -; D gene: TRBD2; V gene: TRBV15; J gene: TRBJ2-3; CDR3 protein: CATRGLAGFTDTQYF; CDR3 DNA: TGTGCCACCAGAGGACTAGCGGGCTTCACAGATACGCAGTATTTT
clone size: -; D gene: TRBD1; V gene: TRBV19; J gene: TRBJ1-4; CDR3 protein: CASVGQGYEKLFF; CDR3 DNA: TGTGCCAGCGTGGGACAGGGGTATGAAAAACTGTTTTTT
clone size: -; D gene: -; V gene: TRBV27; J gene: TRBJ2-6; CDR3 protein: CASSLKGRPSSGANVLTF; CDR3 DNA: TGTGCCAGCAGTCTCAAGGGGAGGCCAAGCTCTGGGGCCAACGTCCTGACTTTC
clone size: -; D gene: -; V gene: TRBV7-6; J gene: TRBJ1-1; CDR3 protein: CASSLGGRNTEAFF; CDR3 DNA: TGTGCCAGCAGCTTAGGGGGCAGGAACACTGAAGCTTTCTTT
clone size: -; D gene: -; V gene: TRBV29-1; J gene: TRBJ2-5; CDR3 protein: CSVDPRPGGKETQYF; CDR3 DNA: TGCAGCGTTGACCCTAGGCCAGGAGGAAAAGAGACCCAGTACTTC
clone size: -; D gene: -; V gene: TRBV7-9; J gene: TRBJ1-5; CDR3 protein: CSSSLGIGTINQPQHF; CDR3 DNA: TGTTCCAGCAGCTTAGGGATCGGGACTATTAATCAGCCCCAGCATTTT
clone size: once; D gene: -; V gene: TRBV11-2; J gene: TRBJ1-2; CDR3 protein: CASSPFSGMGGSGYTF; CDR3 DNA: TGTGCCAGCAGCCCCTTTAGCGGTATGGGGGGGAGTGGCTACACCTTC
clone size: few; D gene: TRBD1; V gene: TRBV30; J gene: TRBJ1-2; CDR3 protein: CASEGQGLNGYTF; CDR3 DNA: TGTGCCTCAGAGGGACAGGGATTAAATGGCTACACCTTC
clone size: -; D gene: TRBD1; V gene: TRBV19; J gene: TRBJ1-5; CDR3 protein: CASSLGQGNNQPQHF; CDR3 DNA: TGTGCCAGTAGCTTGGGACAGGGCAACAATCAGCCCCAGCATTTT
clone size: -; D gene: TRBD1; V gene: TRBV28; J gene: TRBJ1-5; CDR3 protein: CASINYRGRVGQPQHF; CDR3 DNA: TGTGCCAGCATTAATTACAGGGGGCGAGTGGGTCAGCCCCAGCATTTT
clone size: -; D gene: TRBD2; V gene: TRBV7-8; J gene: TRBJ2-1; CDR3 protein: CASSFLSGIFYNEQFF; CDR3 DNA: TGTGCCAGCAGCTTCCTTAGCGGGATTTTCTACAATGAGCAGTTCTTC
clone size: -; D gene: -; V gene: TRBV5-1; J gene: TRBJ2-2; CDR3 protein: CASSLEGQQYLTGELFF; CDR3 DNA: TGCGCCAGCAGCTTGGAAGGACAGCAATACCTCACCGGGGAGCTGTTTTTT
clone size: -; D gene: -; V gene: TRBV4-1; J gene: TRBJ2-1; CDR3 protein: CASSLTGNEQFF; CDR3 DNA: TGCGCCAGCAGCTTGACCGGGAATGAGCAGTTCTTC
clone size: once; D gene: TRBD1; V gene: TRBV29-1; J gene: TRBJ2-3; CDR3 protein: CSVTPGTGVSTDTQYF; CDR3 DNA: TGCAGCGTTACCCCCGGGACAGGGGTTAGCACAGATACGCAGTATTTT
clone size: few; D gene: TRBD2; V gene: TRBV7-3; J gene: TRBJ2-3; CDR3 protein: CASSSGLAGHTDTQYF; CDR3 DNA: TGTGCCAGCAGCTCGGGACTAGCGGGCCACACAGATACGCAGTATTTT
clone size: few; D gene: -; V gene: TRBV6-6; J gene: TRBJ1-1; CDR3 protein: CASTRSANTEAFF; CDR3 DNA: TGTGCCAGCACCAGGTCCGCTAACACTGAAGCTTTCTTT
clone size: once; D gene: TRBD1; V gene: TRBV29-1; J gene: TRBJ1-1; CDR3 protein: CSVRQGGDTEAFF; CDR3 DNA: TGCAGCGTACGACAGGGGGGAGACACTGAAGCTTTCTTT
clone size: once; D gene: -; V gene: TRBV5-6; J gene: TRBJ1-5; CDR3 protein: CASSLTGRGDQPQHF; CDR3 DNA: TGTGCCAGCAGTCTTACAGGGAGAGGGGATCAGCCCCAGCATTTT
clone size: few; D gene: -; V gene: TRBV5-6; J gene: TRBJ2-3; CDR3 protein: CASSQSFTQYF; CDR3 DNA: TGTGCCAGCAGCCAGTCGTTTACGCAGTATTTT
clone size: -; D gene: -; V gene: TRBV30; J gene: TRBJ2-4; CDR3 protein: CAWSVSVNIQYF; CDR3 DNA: TGTGCCTGGAGTGTGTCCGTAAACATTCAGTACTTC
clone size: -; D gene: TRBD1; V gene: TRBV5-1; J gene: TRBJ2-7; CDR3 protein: CASSSQGDREQYF; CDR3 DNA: TGCGCCAGCAGCAGTCAGGGGGATCGCGAGCAGTACTTC
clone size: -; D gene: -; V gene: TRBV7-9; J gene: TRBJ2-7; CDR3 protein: CASSLDFAGRGSYEQYF; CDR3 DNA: TGTGCCAGCAGCTTAGATTTTGCAGGGCGGGGTTCCTACGAGCAGTACTTC
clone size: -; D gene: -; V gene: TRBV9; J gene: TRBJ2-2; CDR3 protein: CASSVGGGGATSGELFF; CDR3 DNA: TGTGCCAGCAGCGTAGGGGGAGGGGGGGCTACTTCCGGGGAGCTGTTTTTT
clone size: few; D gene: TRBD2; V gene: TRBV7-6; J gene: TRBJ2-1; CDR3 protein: CASSLQPVTSGISYNEQFF; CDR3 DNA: TGTGCCAGCAGCCTCCAACCTGTGACTAGCGGAATTTCCTACAATGAGCAGTTCTTC
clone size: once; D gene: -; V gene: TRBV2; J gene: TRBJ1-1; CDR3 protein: CASSAQARNTEAFF; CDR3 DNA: TGTGCCAGCAGTGCACAGGCGCGGAACACTGAAGCTTTCTTT
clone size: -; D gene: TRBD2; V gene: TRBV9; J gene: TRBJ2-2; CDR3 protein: CASSVGLAGATGELFF; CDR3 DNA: TGTGCCAGCAGCGTAGGGTTAGCGGGGGCCACCGGGGAGCTGTTTTTT
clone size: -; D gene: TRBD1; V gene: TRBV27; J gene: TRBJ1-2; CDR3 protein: CASSPGTGSYGYTF; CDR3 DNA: TGTGCCAGCAGCCCCGGGACAGGGAGCTATGGCTACACCTTC
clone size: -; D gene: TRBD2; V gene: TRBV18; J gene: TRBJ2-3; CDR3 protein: CASSPTSGADTQYF; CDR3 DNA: TGTGCCAGCTCTCCGACTAGCGGGGCAGATACGCAGTATTTT
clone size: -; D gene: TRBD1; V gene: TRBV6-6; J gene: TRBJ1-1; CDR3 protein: CASTWGTGPRDTEAFF; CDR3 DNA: TGTGCCAGCACCTGGGGGACAGGCCCTCGGGACACTGAAGCTTTCTTT
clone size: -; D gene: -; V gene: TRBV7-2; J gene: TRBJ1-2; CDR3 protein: CASSFYRDNYGYTF; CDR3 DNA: TGTGCCAGCAGTTTTTACAGGGACAACTATGGCTACACCTTC
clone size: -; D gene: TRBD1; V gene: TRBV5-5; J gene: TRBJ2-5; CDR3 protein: CASSQGQGQETQYF; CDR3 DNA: TGTGCCAGCAGCCAGGGACAGGGGCAAGAGACCCAGTACTTC